These 20 T cell receptor beta chains were all obtained from the same sample, sequenced in a study of molecular identifiers for immune sequencing clone quantification. One entry per CDR3 protein results from TCRdb running MiXCR on the PCR reads. The sample lists some 590,000 distinct CDR3 sequences; approximately 24% were seen once. The sequencing input was naive CD8+ T cells from blood, with Jurkat cell RNA spiked in. Documented subset: FACS-sorted CD8+CD4-CCR7+CD45RA+ naive T cells. These receptor sequences come from a human donor in good health. Some libraries in this study had Jurkat cell RNA spiked in.

Regarding this clonotype: Given a much more abundant clone one base away, this may be a read error. The missing conserved phenylalanine or tryptophan at the end of this CDR3 makes a read error likely. The chain couples TRBV12-3 or TRBV12-4 to TRBJ2-5; D perhaps matches TRBD2 (5 bases). This CDR3 spans 14 amino acids. Trimming removed 5 bases at V and 5 bases at J, with 15 bases between. CDR3 loop: CASSLTSIGETQYL. Written as DNA, the CDR3 is TGTGCCAGCAGTCTAACTAGTATTGGGGAGACCCAGTACCTC.

This clonotype was detected only a few times. This chain connects TRBV7-6 to TRBJ2-2; the match to TRBD2 covers 9 bases. Losses at the gene ends were 5 bases for V and 6 bases for J; bases not matched to a gene: 13. Germline lookup yields CDR1 SGHVS and CDR2 FNYEAQ. The CDR3 consists of 17 residues. CDR3 in amino acids: CASSPDHPGLAAGELFF. CDR3 bases: TGTGCCAGCAGCCCAGACCACCCGGGACTAGCTGCCGGGGAGCTGTTTTTT.

This clonotype came up once. One base away lies a much larger clone, so this may be a sequencing read error. The chain uses TRBV11-2 and TRBJ2-3; 9 nucleotides agree with TRBD1. CDR3 size: 16 residues. CDR1 and CDR2 (germline): SGHAT, FQNNGV. V was pared by 8 bases and J by 8 bases, with 17 bases of the junction left unmatched. The CDR3 is CASGSYTGGPSGTQYF. For the CDR3, the DNA is TGTGCCAGCGGCTCATATACAGGGGGCCCCTCTGGTACGCAGTATTTT.

This clonotype has ten or more counts. This chain joins TRBV4-1 and TRBJ2-2, with 11 positions matching TRBD1. The CDR3 length is 17 residues. CDR1 MGHRA and CDR2 YSYEKL come from the germline V gene. Trimming at V came to 2 bases and at J to 2 bases, leaving 4 bases not matched to a gene. The CDR3 region is CASSQPDRGPNTGELFF. In nucleotides, the CDR3 is TGCGCCAGCAGCCAACCGGACAGGGGGCCCAACACCGGGGAGCTGTTTTTT.

This chain connects TRBV11-2 to TRBJ2-3; 11 nucleotides match TRBD2. V was clipped by 5 bases and J by 5 bases; unmatched bases: 12. CDR1 is SGHAT, CDR2 FQNNGV, per germline. This CDR3 comprises 17 residues. The DNA of the CDR3 is TGTGCCAGCAGCAACCGTCCTAGCGGGAGGCAGGGAGATACGCAGTATTTT. As protein: CASSNRPSGRQGDTQYF.

This clonotype was counted many times. The chain combines TRBV12-3 or TRBV12-4 with TRBJ2-1; no firm D call. The CDR3 loop spans 11 amino acids. V was pared by 6 bases and J by 6 bases, with 6 bases between. The CDR3 here is CASSLSNEQFF. The CDR3 DNA follows: TGTGCCAGCAGCCTCTCCAATGAGCAGTTCTTC.

This clonotype has a single count. The rearrangement links TRBV5-6 to TRBJ1-1; possibly TRBD1 for D (5 bases). Germline CDR1 and CDR2: SGHDT and YYEEEE. V was pared by 4 bases and J by 7 bases, with 11 bases between. The CDR3 extends over 12 amino acids. Here the CDR3 DNA reads TGTGCCAGCAGCCGGGGGACGGGTGAAGCTTTCTTT. Amino acids: CASSRGTGEAFF.

V gene TRBV4-3 combines with J gene TRBJ2-1; 7 bases map to TRBD1. CDR1 and CDR2 (germline): LGHNA, YSLEER. This CDR3 is built from 13 residues. V shed 5 bases and J 8 bases; nucleotides not matched to a gene: 6. This chain's CDR3 is CASSSTGKDEQFF. The CDR3 bases are TGCGCCAGCAGCTCGACAGGGAAGGATGAGCAGTTCTTC.

V is TRBV20-1 and J is TRBJ2-7; D perhaps matches TRBD1 (5 bases). Looked up from germline, CDR1 is DFQATT and CDR2 is SNEGSKA (reference sequence). V gave up 3 bases and J gave up 3 bases, with 12 bases separating them. This CDR3 has 13 amino acids. CDR3 nucleotides: TGCAGTGCTAGTTCAGACAGTAACTACGAGCAGTACTTC. Translating it yields CSASSDSNYEQYF.

This clonotype appeared many times. This rearrangement joins TRBV7-9 to TRBJ2-7, with a possible D match to TRBD1 (5 bases). V was clipped by 3 bases and J by 6 bases, with 9 bases between them. The CDR3 spans 12 residues. Germline V gene data show CDR1 as SEHNR and CDR2 as FQNEAQ (reference sequence). The CDR3 bases are TGTGCCAGCAGCTTTTCAGGGCCCGAGCAGTACTTC. Residues: CASSFSGPEQYF.

This clonotype was detected ten times or more. The chain recombines TRBV5-1 with TRBJ2-7, with TRBD1 identical over 9 bases. CDR1 and CDR2 (germline): SGHRS, YFSETQ. The CDR3 spans 16 residues. V shed 3 bases, J shed 5 bases, and the junction held 12 bases outside the gene matches. CDR3 protein: CASSSDRGQARHEQYF. Written as DNA, the CDR3 is TGCGCCAGCAGCTCGGACAGGGGCCAAGCAAGGCACGAGCAGTACTTC.

On this clonotype itself: A clone one base away is much larger, so this may be a read error. Written as DNA, the CDR3 is TGTGCCAGCAGCCCGAGCCCGGGACTAGCGGTTCAAGGGACCCAGTACTTC. Encoded protein: CASSPSPGLAVQGTQYF. This chain connects TRBV5-4 to TRBJ2-5; 11 bases fit TRBD2. CDR1 is SGHNT, CDR2 YYREEE, per germline (reference sequence). The CDR3 covers 17 residues.

The V call is TRBV27, the J call TRBJ2-7; 12 bases fit TRBD1. In germline, CDR1 is MNHEY, CDR2 SMNVEV (reference sequence). The CDR3 has 15 amino acids. V lost 7 bases, J lost 5 bases, and 9 bases stayed unmatched. The CDR3 nucleotides are TGTGCCAGCAAAGTAGGGACAGGGGGCCTCGACGAGCAGTACTTC. Protein sequence: CASKVGTGGLDEQYF.

As to this clonotype: The junction shows a germline mismatch at one end, possibly a read error. CDR3 DNA: TGTGCCTGCAGCGCCGGACAGAATGTTGAAGCTTTCTTT. It is translated as CACSAGQNVEAFF. The chain recombines TRBV7-9 with TRBJ1-1, with a possible D match to TRBD1 (6 bases). The germline gives CDR1 SEHNR, CDR2 FQNEAQ (reference sequence). The CDR3 covers 13 residues.

The V gene is TRBV20-1, the J gene TRBJ2-7; the D is unclear. This CDR3 spans 14 amino acids. Germline CDR1 is DFQATT and CDR2 is SNEGSKA (reference sequence). Deletions cut 7 bases from V and 0 bases from J, with 16 bases between. The CDR3: CSVPSSVTSYEQYF. In DNA, the CDR3 is TGCAGTGTGCCTTCCTCCGTCACCTCCTACGAGCAGTACTTC.

This clonotype occurred many times. This sequence joins TRBV12-3 or TRBV12-4 and TRBJ2-7; D perhaps matches TRBD2 (6 bases). The CDR3 spans 13 residues. V lost 6 bases and J 5 bases, leaving 14 bases between the germline ends. CDR3 region: CASSPAGFNEQYF. CDR3 bases: TGTGCCAGCAGCCCCGCGGGGTTCAACGAGCAGTACTTC.

A remark on this clonotype: A much larger clonotype is one base distant, so this may be a read error. The J gene is TRBJ1-1, the V gene TRBV4-1; D possibly corresponds to TRBD1 (5 bases). CDR1 is MGHRA, CDR2 YSYEKL, per germline. This CDR3 region has 17 residues. The CDR3 loop is CASSPLFRGPLNTGAFF. CDR3 DNA sequence: TGCGCCAGCAGCCCCCTTTTCCGGGGCCCCTTGAACACTGGAGCTTTCTTT.

There are a few counts of this clonotype. The chain carries TRBV7-6 and TRBJ1-4; 7 nucleotides match TRBD1. CDR1 is SGHVS, CDR2 FNYEAQ, per germline. The length of the CDR3 is 16 residues. The V and J ends lost 3 bases and 0 bases, in that order; junction bases with no gene match: 4. The CDR3 sequence: CASSLGDRTTNEKLFF. The DNA of the CDR3 is TGTGCCAGCAGCTTGGGGGACAGAACAACTAATGAAAAACTGTTTTTT.

Of note for this clonotype: This may be a read error: a much more frequent sequence differs by one nucleotide. Because it lacks the conserved phenylalanine or tryptophan at the end, this CDR3 is likely a read error. The chain carries TRBV28 and TRBJ2-5, with a possible D match to TRBD1 (6 bases). The V and J ends lost 9 bases and 2 bases respectively, with 10 bases between them. The CDR3 is made up of 12 amino acids. Germline CDR1 MDHEN, CDR2 SYDVKM. The CDR3 loop reads CASHRDQETQYL. The CDR3 nucleotides are TGTGCCAGTCACAGGGATCAAGAGACCCAGTACCTC.

The table lists this clonotype with many counts. The rearrangement links TRBV24-1 to TRBJ2-3; D is possibly TRBD1 (5 bases). The CDR3 has 14 residues. V dropped 0 bases and J dropped 3 bases, with 6 bases sitting between them. Germline CDR1 KGHDR, CDR2 SFDVKD. The CDR3 DNA is TGTGCCACCAGTGATTTGCAGGGTACAGATACGCAGTATTTT. It translates to CATSDLQGTDTQYF.